This T cell receptor beta chain appears in the sequencing data of a study of blood T cell repertoires in COVID-19. Study-wide background: Material from acute and convalescent COVID-19 was sourced from the United States, Italy and Spain.

Original handling: Reference gene primer amplification gave estimated nucleated cell counts. Assay used: immunoSEQ multiplex PCR; TCRdb lists only in-frame clones, some missing. The D gene and trimming were derived from the DNA, and the V and J assignments and clone size from that table. The table lists tens of thousands of clones, approximately 86% of them singletons. The CDR3 contains 13 residues. The germline V gene has CDR1 SGHRS and CDR2 YFSETQ. V was shortened by 5 bases and J by 0 bases, with 8 bases between the two germline ends. Material: peripheral blood. The chain carries TRBV5-1 and TRBJ1-1; no reliable D call. This receptor was identified in a woman in her fifties or sixties with acute or convalescent COVID-19. CDR3 sequence: CASSRGVNTEAFF. In DNA, the CDR3 is TGCGCCAGCAGTCGGGGAGTGAACACTGAAGCTTTCTTT.